Included here is one TCR beta chain sequence, with context. The antigen is undetermined. This sample was taken from a study of monozygotic twins with inflammatory bowel disease. Whole-study results and caveats: IBD patients shared fewer clonotypes with other individuals than healthy twins, especially patients with disease activity signs.

Reanalyzing the 5' RACE reads, TCRdb keeps one entry per CDR3 protein, without DNA. The sample's table shows around 380,000 distinct CDR3 sequences. The sequenced sample consisted of blood. This TCR was recovered from a human donor with ulcerative colitis or Crohn's disease, or a healthy co-twin of an affected twin (not recorded which).

CDR3 protein: CSARVGGLPYEQYF. The chain couples TRBV20-1 to TRBJ2-7; TCRdb outputs TRBD2, but without DNA this stays unchecked. The CDR3 has 14 residues. Germline loops: CDR1 DFQATT, CDR2 SNEGSKA (reference sequence).